These 13 T cell receptor beta chains share one sample of origin, sequenced in a study of PD-1 blockade in mismatch repair-deficient tumors (dated by TCRdb to 2016 to 2017). Receptors were amplified or captured by the immunoSEQ multiplex PCR assay. TCRdb retrieved this table from immuneACCESS and kept in-frame rearrangements only. Not all clones are present; in checked studies, unresolved V genes account for under half, and no reason is known for the remainder. This sample lists 60,000 to 65,000 clones; 88% were detected once. The top ten clonotypes cover around 13% of the sample. This material consisted of peripheral blood, taken 52 weeks after starting pembrolizumab. The receptor set was obtained from an adult with mismatch repair-deficient cancer.

The J gene is TRBJ2-3, the V gene TRBV11-2; TRBD2 might be the D (5 bases). Trimming pared 2 bases from V and 0 bases from J, leaving 6 bases between. CDR1 SGHAT and CDR2 FQNNGV come from the germline V gene. This CDR3 spans 14 amino acids. The CDR3 DNA sequence: TGTGCCAGCAGCTTAAGGGAGAGCACAGATACGCAGTATTTT. It specifies CASSLRESTDTQYF.

The chain joins TRBV28 to TRBJ2-7; D gene ambiguous. CDR3 length equals 13 residues. Deletions cut 4 bases from V and 3 bases from J, with 10 bases between. Germline V gene sequence: CDR1 MDHEN, CDR2 SYDVKM. CDR3 region: CASSWVSGYEQYF. DNA for the CDR3: TGTGCCAGCAGTTGGGTGTCTGGCTACGAGCAGTACTTC.

The rearrangement uses TRBV19 and TRBJ2-5, with TRBD2 matching over 7 bases. With V trimmed by 1 base and J by 5 bases, 7 bases remained unmatched. Germline values: CDR1 LNHDA, CDR2 SQIVND (reference sequence). The CDR3 is 15 amino acids. The CDR3 reads CASSIVSGKYETQYF. CDR3 sequence (DNA): TGTGCCAGTAGTATAGTGAGCGGGAAGTACGAGACCCAGTACTTC.

The chain employs TRBV2 and TRBJ2-1, with 10 positions matching TRBD2. Germline V gene lookup returns CDR1 SNHLY and CDR2 FYNNEI. The CDR3 is 15 residues long. The V segment lost 8 bases and the J segment 4 bases; nucleotides outside the gene matches: 8. CDR3 loop: CASRTLAGDYNEQFF. The DNA for the CDR3 is TGTGCCAGCCGAACTCTAGCGGGAGATTACAATGAGCAGTTCTTC.

CDR3 coding DNA: TGTGCCAGCAGTCCACAGGCTTACAATGAGCAGTTCTTC. It is translated as CASSPQAYNEQFF. The chain carries TRBV6-5 and TRBJ2-1; the D gene is possibly TRBD1 (5 bases). Deletions cut 5 bases from V and 4 bases from J, with 9 bases between. This CDR3 is 13 amino acids long. CDR1 is MNHEY and CDR2 is SVGAGI in the germline V gene.

This rearrangement joins TRBV6-5 to TRBJ1-3; no firm D call. V lost 8 bases and J lost 2, with 4 bases in between. The CDR3 runs 11 residues. CDR1 and CDR2 from the germline V gene are MNHEY and SVGAGI. The CDR3 protein is CASEAGNTIYF. CDR3 nucleotide sequence: TGTGCCAGCGAGGCTGGAAACACCATATATTTT.

The chain joins TRBV27 to TRBJ1-3; 8 nucleotides match TRBD1. The CDR3 is 20 amino acids. CDR1 MNHEY and CDR2 SMNVEV come from the germline V gene (reference sequence). The V and J ends lost 6 bases and 0 bases, in that order; junction bases with no gene match: 19. CDR3: CASSIDRGQNLISSGNTIYF. The CDR3 region has the DNA TGTGCCAGCAGCATTGACAGGGGACAGAACCTGATTTCCTCTGGAAACACCATATATTTT.

This chain links TRBV29-1 with TRBJ2-5, with TRBD1 identical over 11 bases. Germline V gene sequence: CDR1 SQVTM, CDR2 ANQGSEA. The CDR3 extends over 16 amino acids. Trimming removed 2 bases from V and 1 base from J; junction bases left unmatched: 6. This CDR3 is CSVETRGTGGQETQYF. The CDR3 DNA is TGCAGCGTTGAAACCCGCGGGACAGGGGGCCAAGAGACCCAGTACTTC.

The chain is built from TRBV18 and TRBJ2-7; 8 bases match TRBD1. This CDR3 comprises 13 residues. J lost 6 bases, V lost 3 bases, and 4 bases had no gene match. Germline V gives CDR1 KGHSH, CDR2 LQKENI. CDR3 sequence reads: CASSPPDRVEQYF. CDR3 in DNA: TGTGCCAGCTCACCCCCGGACAGGGTCGAGCAGTACTTC.

This CDR3 reads CATSRGTGRVTNYGYTF. CDR3 nucleotides: TGTGCCACCAGCAGAGGGACAGGGAGGGTGACTAACTATGGCTACACCTTC. The chain joins TRBV15 to TRBJ1-2, with TRBD1 matching over 8 bases. The germline CDR1 and CDR2 sequences are LNHNV and YYDKDF (reference sequence). This CDR3 contains 17 residues. V was pared by 1 base and J by 0 bases, with 7 bases of the junction left unmatched.

The rearrangement joins TRBV7-9 to TRBJ2-7; D is unresolved. The CDR3 length is 13 residues. Trimming removed 3 bases at V and 2 bases at J, with 8 bases between. The V gene's germline CDR1 is SEHNR and CDR2 FQNEAQ (reference sequence). The CDR3 loop reads CASSLGPPYEQYF. DNA of the CDR3: TGTGCCAGCAGCTTGGGTCCCCCCTACGAGCAGTACTTC.

The rearrangement uses TRBV7-9 and TRBJ2-4, with 11 bases fitting TRBD2. V dropped 3 bases and J dropped 0; count of bases not matched to a gene: 1. The CDR3 loop spans 16 amino acids. CDR1 is SEHNR, CDR2 FQNEAQ, per germline (reference sequence). The CDR3 sequence: CASSFGLAGAKNIQYF. The CDR3 DNA is TGTGCCAGCAGCTTCGGACTAGCGGGAGCCAAAAACATTCAGTACTTC.

The chain couples TRBV5-6 to TRBJ2-7; TRBD2 matches 12 bases. From germline, CDR1 is SGHDT and CDR2 YYEEEE. The length of the CDR3 is 17 residues. The V segment lost 4 bases and the J segment 7 bases; nucleotides outside the gene matches: 15. The CDR3 nucleotides are TGTGCCAGCAGCGCCTTTTCTAGCGGGAGGGCCCATCGGGAGCAGTACTTC. Protein: CASSAFSSGRAHREQYF.